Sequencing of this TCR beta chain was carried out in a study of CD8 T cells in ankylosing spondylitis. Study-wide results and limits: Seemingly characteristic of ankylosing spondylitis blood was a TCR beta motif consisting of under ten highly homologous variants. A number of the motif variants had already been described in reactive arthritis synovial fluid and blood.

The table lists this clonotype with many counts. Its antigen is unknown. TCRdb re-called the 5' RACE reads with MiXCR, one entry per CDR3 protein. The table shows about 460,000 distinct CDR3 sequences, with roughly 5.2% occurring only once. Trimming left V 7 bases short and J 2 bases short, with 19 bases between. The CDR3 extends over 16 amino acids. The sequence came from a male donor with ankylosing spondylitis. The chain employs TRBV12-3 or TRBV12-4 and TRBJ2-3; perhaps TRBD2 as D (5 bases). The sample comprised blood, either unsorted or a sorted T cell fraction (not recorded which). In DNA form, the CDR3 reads TGTGCCAGCACCCTGGGAGTAGCTAGCAACACAGATACGCAGTATTTT. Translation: CASTLGVASNTDTQYF.